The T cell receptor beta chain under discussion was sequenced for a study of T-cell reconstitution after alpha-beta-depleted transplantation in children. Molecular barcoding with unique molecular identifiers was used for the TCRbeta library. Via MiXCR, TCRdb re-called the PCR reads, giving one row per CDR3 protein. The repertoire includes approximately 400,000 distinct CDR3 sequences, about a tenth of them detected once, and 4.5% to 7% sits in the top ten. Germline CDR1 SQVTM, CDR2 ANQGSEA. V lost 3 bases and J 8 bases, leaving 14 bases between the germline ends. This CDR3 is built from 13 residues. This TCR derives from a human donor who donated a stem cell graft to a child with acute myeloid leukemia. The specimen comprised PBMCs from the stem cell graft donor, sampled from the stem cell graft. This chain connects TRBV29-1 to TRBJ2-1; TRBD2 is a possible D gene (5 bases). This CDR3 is CSVERAPWDEQFF. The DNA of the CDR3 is TGCAGCGTTGAGCGGGCCCCTTGGGATGAGCAGTTCTTC.